The following is a T cell receptor beta chain sequence with its context. Clones were sequenced by immunoSEQ multiplex PCR, and TCRdb holds only the in-frame ones, with some missing. The table shows roughly 190,000 clones, with about 80% occurring only once. This record belongs to a study of blood T cell repertoires in COVID-19. Study at large: The United States, Italy and Spain supplied acute and convalescent COVID-19 samples.

The sample taken for sequencing was peripheral blood. This receptor was obtained from a human donor with acute or convalescent COVID-19. The donor label of this sample is uncertain.

For the CDR3, the DNA is TGTGCCAGCAGCTTAGATGGGGGCAACCGCTACGAGCAGTACTTC. It yields the protein CASSLDGGNRYEQYF. The V call is TRBV7-2, the J call TRBJ2-7; D might be TRBD1 (6 bases). V was clipped by 1 base and J by 3 bases, with 13 bases between them. This CDR3 spans 15 amino acids. Per the germline V gene, CDR1 is SGHTA and CDR2 is FQGNSA.